A selection of T cell receptor beta chains follows, all from one sample in a study of T cells expressing NK-cell markers. TCRdb re-called the 5' RACE reads and gives one entry per CDR3 protein, without DNA. This sample's table has 350,000 to 450,000 distinct CDR3 sequences. The sequenced material came from blood T cells: a sorted CD56 or NKG2C T cell subset, CD4+ or CD8+ T cells, or bulk PBMC T cells (not recorded which). These receptors originate from a man aged 18-75 years in good health. Both conserved end residues are part of each CDR3.

CASSPRNDGEQFF	TRBV18	TRBJ2-1
CASAPSPSGDRLAEQFF	TRBV12-5	TRBJ2-1
CASSLRRQGVDTQYF	TRBV7-2	TRBJ2-3
CSAQRSNQPQHF	TRBV20-1	TRBJ1-5
CASSQVLAGGRETETQYF	TRBV3-1	TRBJ2-5
CASRQDRVGYTF	TRBV19	TRBJ1-2
CASSLGPPASYEQYF	TRBV27	TRBJ2-7
CASSDLGPYEQYF	TRBV10-2	TRBJ2-7
CASSPQRGGLTDTQYF	TRBV28	TRBJ2-3
CASSPQGTTIEAFF	TRBV18	TRBJ1-1
CASSYLRSSTDTQYF	TRBV6-2/TRBV6-3	TRBJ2-3
CASSPGQGAANTGELFF	TRBV18	TRBJ2-2
CASSAGGYTGELFF	TRBV5-1	TRBJ2-2
CASTMGDLGTGELFF	TRBV5-1	TRBJ2-2
CASSQGDRATTYNEQFF	TRBV4-1	TRBJ2-1
CASSSQGKPQHF	TRBV12-3/TRBV12-4	TRBJ1-5
CASSYPPGGNYGYTF	TRBV6-5	TRBJ1-2
CASRPPTESPTLSTDTQYF	TRBV5-1	TRBJ2-3
CASSPYRGTSYEQYF	TRBV5-1	TRBJ2-7
CASRGFRGLAEAFF	TRBV4-1	TRBJ1-1
CASSKNRAAGGVNEQFF	TRBV7-9	TRBJ2-1
CASSSNRFANTGELFF	TRBV18	TRBJ2-2
CASSRYRVSGGYGADTQYF	TRBV3-1	TRBJ2-3
CASSSRQGLSGNTIYF	TRBV12-3/TRBV12-4	TRBJ1-3
CATSRGGTGGKKTEAFF	TRBV24-1	TRBJ1-1
CASRETGTTYEQYF	TRBV12-3/TRBV12-4	TRBJ2-7
CSASFPGLGYNSPLHF	TRBV20-1	TRBJ1-6
CASSRAGGSAATYEQYF	TRBV14	TRBJ2-7
CASSLTGIGSYEQYF	TRBV2	TRBJ2-7
CASSSGSTETQYF	TRBV28	TRBJ2-5
CSANVQVSYEQYF	TRBV20-1	TRBJ2-7
CASSLGSMSSGANVLTF	TRBV7-9	TRBJ2-6
CASSLIRDGGNEQFF	TRBV12-3/TRBV12-4	TRBJ2-1
CASSLDGTGELDTQYF	TRBV5-4	TRBJ2-3
CSARDQGRGWHGYTF	TRBV20-1	TRBJ1-2
CASSLGTVTNEQFF	TRBV12-3/TRBV12-4	TRBJ2-1
CASSLAGVRSNGYTF	TRBV12-3/TRBV12-4	TRBJ1-2
CASRDDRTYYGYTF	TRBV25-1	TRBJ1-2
CASSLKGLAGGLVRYNEQFF	TRBV27	TRBJ2-1
CATSDGTSDTQYF	TRBV24-1	TRBJ2-3
CSALTGHRGTEAFF	TRBV20-1	TRBJ1-1
CAGTWKGSYNSPLHF	TRBV30	TRBJ1-6
CSANNRQQTPVGYTF	TRBV20-1	TRBJ1-2
CASRGDRFSEAFF	TRBV12-3/TRBV12-4	TRBJ1-1
CASSSQTGVETQYF	TRBV12-3/TRBV12-4	TRBJ2-5
CASTAGVSANTGELFF	TRBV12-3/TRBV12-4	TRBJ2-2
CASSHRDSYGYTF	TRBV18	TRBJ1-2
CASTYRGFNTEAFF	TRBV2	TRBJ1-1
CASSTRDMNQPQHF	TRBV7-9	TRBJ1-5
CASSLQTGPYGYTF	TRBV18	TRBJ1-2
CASSPDGYYGYTF	TRBV7-9	TRBJ1-2